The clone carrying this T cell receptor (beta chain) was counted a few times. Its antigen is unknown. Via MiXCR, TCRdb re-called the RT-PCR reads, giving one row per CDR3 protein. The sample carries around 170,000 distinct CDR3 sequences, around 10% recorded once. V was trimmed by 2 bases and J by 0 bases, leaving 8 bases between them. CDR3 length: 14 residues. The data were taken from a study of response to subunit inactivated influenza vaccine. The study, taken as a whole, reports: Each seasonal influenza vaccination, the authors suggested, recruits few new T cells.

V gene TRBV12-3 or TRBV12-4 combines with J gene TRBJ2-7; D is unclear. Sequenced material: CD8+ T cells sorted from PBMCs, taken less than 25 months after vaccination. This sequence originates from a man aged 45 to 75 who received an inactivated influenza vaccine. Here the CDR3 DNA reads TGTGCCAGCAGTTTAATGGGTGGCTCCTACGAGCAGTACTTC. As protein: CASSLMGGSYEQYF.